A single sample gave rise to the 17 T cell receptor beta chains below, sequenced in a study of OX40 agonist ivuxolimab in advanced cancers. Libraries were prepared by immunoSEQ multiplex PCR; TCRdb keeps only in-frame clonotypes and omits some of them. The sample shows tens of thousands of clones, roughly nine tenths of them seen only once. Specimen: CD4+ or CD8+ T cells sorted from blood, collected in a trial of the OX40 agonist ivuxolimab. All receptors derive from an adult with an advanced solid tumor such as melanoma, head and neck, liver or kidney cancer.

The chain uses TRBV28 and TRBJ1-1; TRBD1 matches at 8 bases. Germline V gene data show CDR1 as MDHEN and CDR2 as SYDVKM. The CDR3 extends over 15 amino acids. V was pared by 5 bases and J by 9 bases, with 14 bases of the junction left unmatched. Written as DNA, the CDR3 is TGTGCCAGCAGTCGGGGACAGGAGGCGACTTTTAAAGCTTTCTTT. Its translation: CASSRGQEATFKAFF.

This clone has only a few counts. The genes are TRBV7-9 and TRBJ1-5; unclear D gene. With 3 bases removed from V and 9 bases from J, the gap between germline ends came to 9 bases. Germline V gene data show CDR1 as SEHNR and CDR2 as FQNEAQ (reference sequence). CDR3 length: 12 amino acids. The CDR3 DNA sequence: TGTGCCAGCAGCTTCGGACTTAGGCCCCAGCATTTT. Translating gives CASSFGLRPQHF.

This clone is medium-sized (0.01 to 0.1%) by share. The chain has TRBV5-6 and TRBJ1-4; 10 positions agree with TRBD1. CDR1 is SGHDT, CDR2 YYEEEE, per germline. J gave up 8 bases and V 3 bases, and 4 bases lay outside the gene matches. CDR3 length equals 14 residues. The DNA of the CDR3 is TGTGCCAGCAGCTACGGACAGGGGGTAGAAAAACTGTTTTTT. Residues: CASSYGQGVEKLFF.

The V and J genes are TRBV9 and TRBJ2-7; TRBD2 agrees at 7 bases. V gave up 4 bases and J gave up 4 bases; unmatched junction bases: 17. The germline CDR1 and CDR2 sequences are SGDLS and YYNGEE. This CDR3 is 17 amino acids long. CDR3 loop: CASSNVLREIVTYEQYF. CDR3 sequence (DNA): TGTGCCAGCAGCAACGTTTTGCGGGAGATTGTTACTTACGAGCAGTACTTC.

The chain carries TRBV29-1 and TRBJ1-4, with 7 bases fitting TRBD1. Germline loops: CDR1 SQVTM, CDR2 ANQGSEA. The CDR3 runs 15 residues. Here the CDR3 reads CSNYPQGGEFEKLFF. CDR3 nucleotides: TGCAGTAACTACCCTCAGGGGGGCGAATTTGAAAAACTGTTTTTT.

Comments on this clone: Relative to the germline gene, one junction end is altered; a read error may explain this. This chain uses TRBV4-1 with TRBJ1-2; D call uncertain. Germline CDR1 MGHRA, CDR2 YSYEKL. The CDR3 totals 13 residues. For the CDR3, the DNA is TGCGCCAGCAGCCAAGATCCGGCCCGGGAAAGAAACTTC. Translated, it gives CASSQDPARERNF.

This chain links TRBV27 with TRBJ2-7; D is undetermined. This CDR3 spans 15 amino acids. Germline V gives CDR1 MNHEY, CDR2 SMNVEV (reference sequence). The V end lost 6 bases, the J end lost 2 bases, and 17 bases lay between the germline ends. The CDR3 DNA reads TGTGCCAGCAGCTCCCCGGGTCGGACCACCTACGAGCAGTACTTC. Translating it yields CASSSPGRTTYEQYF.

This clone was counted only a few times. The rearrangement uses TRBV9 and TRBJ2-7; either TRBD1 or TRBD2 may fit D (5 bases each). Germline V gives CDR1 SGDLS, CDR2 YYNGEE. The CDR3 has 13 residues. V was pared by 4 bases and J by 3 bases, with 11 bases between. The DNA for the CDR3 is TGTGCCAGCAGCCCCCCTGGGGGCTACGAGCAGTACTTC. Its translation: CASSPPGGYEQYF.

The chain is built from TRBV19 and TRBJ2-3; TRBD1 might be the D (6 bases). Germline V CDR1 and CDR2: LNHDA, SQIVND (reference sequence). The ends were cut back, 4 bases at V and 5 bases at J, with 10 bases in the middle. The CDR3 totals 13 residues. The CDR3 loop reads CASSTTGGDTQYF. DNA for the CDR3: TGTGCCAGTAGTACGACAGGCGGAGATACGCAGTATTTT. Looking up the rest from reference TRBV19 and TRBJ2-3 gives the full variable domain: DGGITQSPKYLFRKEGQNVTLSCEQNLNHDAMYWYRQDPGQGLRLIYYSQIVNDFQKGDIAEGYSVSREKKESFPLTVTSAQKNPTAFYLCASSTTGGDTQYFGPGTRLTVL.

The chain recombines TRBV10-3 with TRBJ1-5; tentatively, D is TRBD1 (5 bases). CDR3 length: 13 amino acids. Germline V lookup: CDR1 ENHRY, CDR2 SYGVKD. Between the trimmed V and J ends, which lost 3 bases and 5 bases, there was a span of 8 bases. The CDR3 is CAISEQVDQPQHF. The DNA for the CDR3 is TGTGCCATCAGTGAACAGGTTGATCAGCCCCAGCATTTT.

The chain is built from TRBV7-9 and TRBJ2-1; a possible D gene is TRBD1 (5 bases). V was trimmed by 4 bases and J by 5 bases, leaving 12 bases between them. Germline V CDR1 and CDR2: SEHNR, FQNEAQ (reference sequence). The CDR3 runs 14 residues. The CDR3 sequence is CASSSYRNNNEQFF. CDR3 in DNA: TGTGCCAGCAGCTCCTACAGGAATAACAATGAGCAGTTCTTC.

The rearrangement uses TRBV4-2 and TRBJ1-1, with a possible D match to TRBD1 (5 bases). V lost 3 bases, J lost 6 bases, and 11 bases lay in between. CDR1 and CDR2 (germline): LGHNA, YNFKEQ. The CDR3 has 13 residues. The CDR3 is CASSHPEGAEAFF. The CDR3 coding sequence is TGTGCCAGCAGCCATCCTGAAGGGGCTGAAGCTTTCTTT.

This chain links TRBV30 with TRBJ2-7; no clear D gene. The CDR3 loop spans 13 amino acids. The germline V gene encodes CDR1 GTSNPN and CDR2 SVGIG (reference sequence). V lost 1 base, J lost 2 bases, and 9 bases lay in between. The CDR3 region has the DNA TGTGCCTGGAGTGCCCTACAGACCTACGAGCAGTACTTC. Translation gives CAWSALQTYEQYF.

This clone was counted only a few times. The V gene is TRBV5-1, the J gene TRBJ1-2; D may be TRBD1 (5 bases). The CDR3 totals 13 residues. The V gene's germline CDR1 is SGHRS and CDR2 YFSETQ. Trimming removed 0 bases at V and 4 bases at J, with 7 bases between. The DNA of the CDR3 is TGCGCCAGCAGCTTGGTCAGGGCCTATGGCTACACCTTC. Protein sequence: CASSLVRAYGYTF.

V usage is TRBV15 and J usage is TRBJ2-6; 9 nucleotides agree with TRBD1. Germline V gene lookup returns CDR1 LNHNV and CDR2 YYDKDF (reference sequence). This CDR3 is 18 amino acids long. J gave up 0 bases and V 4 bases, and 7 bases lay outside the gene matches. CDR3 coding DNA: TGTGCCACCAGCAAGGACAGGGGTAATATCTCTGGGGCCAACGTCCTGACTTTC. Amino acids: CATSKDRGNISGANVLTF.

This chain joins TRBV20-1 and TRBJ2-5; no firm D call. V shed 6 bases and J shed 5 bases, with 7 bases lying between them. This CDR3 has 10 amino acids. Germline lookup yields CDR1 DFQATT and CDR2 SNEGSKA (reference sequence). The CDR3 protein is CSALGETQYF. CDR3 DNA: TGCAGTGCCCTGGGGGAGACCCAGTACTTC.

V usage is TRBV4-1 and J usage is TRBJ2-7; 8 bases are shared with TRBD1. The CDR3 spans 13 residues. Trimming took 2 bases from V and 13 from J; bases not matched to a gene: 10. The germline V gene encodes CDR1 MGHRA and CDR2 YSYEKL. The CDR3 loop reads CASSQPFGDRLYF. In DNA, the CDR3 is TGCGCCAGCAGCCAACCCTTTGGGGACAGGCTTTACTTC.